This is a list of T cell receptor beta chains from one sample in a study of cytomegalovirus exposure and HLA in healthy donors. The data were produced by immunoSEQ multiplex PCR, yet TCRdb's version contains in-frame clones alone and is incomplete. The table records 55,000 to 75,000 clones, around 70% of them present only once. Specimen: PBMCs. Every receptor here comes from a human donor in good health. Each CDR3 is given with its conserved first and last residue.

V | CDR3
TRBV30 | CAFLGPRRLSNYGYTF
TRBV29-1 | CSVETGNTEAFF
TRBV28 | CASKGTQGRSSYNEQFF
TRBV30 | CACWTSGRTETQYF
TRBV7-9 | CASSFVGDNQPQHF
TRBV7-8 | CASRPGGDEQYF
TRBV28 | CASSYGTSGRTETQYF
TRBV6-6 | CASKLAGGDTQYF
TRBV6-1 | CASSEMGQGPQTEAFF
TRBV7-9 | CASSSPDFRSYNEQFF
TRBV5-4 | CASSPYHINTEAFF
TRBV5-1 | CASSLGDSNWVNYGYTF
TRBV10-1 | CASSESDGGIYEQYF
TRBV30 | CAWSEGHLSRGDTQYF
TRBV7-9 | CASSYQGAHNEKLFF